The 20 T cell receptor beta chains given below trace back to one sample, sequenced in a study of T cell responses to AZD1222 COVID-19 vaccine (dated by TCRdb to the early 2020s). The time point label corresponds to: baseline before first vaccination. The receptor library was made with the immunoSEQ multiplex PCR assay. TCRdb took over this immuneACCESS table, retaining in-frame rearrangements with V and J assigned. Such tables are incomplete; in checked studies, under half of the missing clones stem from an unresolved V gene, and the remainder is unexplained. The sample table contains roughly 99,000 clones; only one count was recorded for 89% of them. Together, the top ten hold around 6.7% of the sample. This specimen consisted of peripheral blood, obtained on day 0 of AZD1222 vaccination. Receptors originate from an adult in good health.

This chain joins TRBV5-4 and TRBJ2-1, with 9 positions matching TRBD1. This CDR3 is 14 amino acids long. V dropped 2 bases and J dropped 7; count of bases not matched to a gene: 4. CDR1 SGHNT and CDR2 YYREEE come from the germline V gene (reference sequence). The CDR3 protein is CASSLGQGRNEQFF. CDR3 DNA sequence: TGTGCCAGCAGCTTAGGACAGGGGAGGAATGAGCAGTTCTTC.

The genes are TRBV5-1 and TRBJ1-1; D possibly corresponds to TRBD1 (6 bases). The CDR3 loop spans 14 amino acids. The V end lost 8 bases, the J end lost 1 base, and 15 bases lay between the germline ends. Germline V gene data show CDR1 as SGHRS and CDR2 as YFSETQ. The CDR3 loop is CASRHREGNTEAFF. CDR3 nucleotide sequence: TGCGCCAGTCGACACAGGGAGGGGAACACTGAAGCTTTCTTT. Variable domain in full (rest from reference TRBV5-1 and TRBJ1-1): KAGVTQTPRYLIKTRGQQVTLSCSPISGHRSVSWYQQTPGQGLQFLFEYFSETQRNKGNFPGRFSGRQFSNSRSEMNVSTLELGDSALYLCASRHREGNTEAFFGQGTRLTVV.

The chain is built from TRBV3-1 (or the pseudogene TRBV3-2) and TRBJ2-1, with 9 bases that match TRBD2. This CDR3 contains 19 residues. V lost 1 base, J lost 10 bases, and 20 bases stayed unmatched. Germline lookup yields CDR1 LGHDT and CDR2 YNNKEL (reference sequence). In DNA, the CDR3 is TGTGCCAGCAGCCAAGTAGGGAGTCTGCTAGCGGGGAATTCCCCAGAGCAGTTCTTC. Amino acid sequence: CASSQVGSLLAGNSPEQFF.

The J gene is TRBJ1-2, the V gene TRBV18; D gene unclear. The ends were cut back, 3 bases at V and 0 bases at J, with 5 bases in the middle. From germline, CDR1 is KGHSH and CDR2 LQKENI. CDR3 length: 13 residues. This chain's CDR3 is CASSPGTNYGYTF. As DNA, the CDR3 is TGTGCCAGCTCACCCGGGACTAACTATGGCTACACCTTC.

CDR3 in DNA: TGTGCCAGCAGCCAACGGTACGAGCAGTACTTC. This encodes CASSQRYEQYF. V is TRBV3-1 (or the pseudogene TRBV3-2) and J is TRBJ2-7; D not resolved. Germline CDR1 LGHDT, CDR2 YNNKEL (reference sequence). Trimming cost V 2 bases and J 4 bases, with 3 bases left between them. The CDR3 has 11 amino acids.

CDR3 loop: CASSQQGLSNQPQHF. CDR3 coding DNA: TGTGCCAGCAGCCAACAGGGGTTGAGCAATCAGCCCCAGCATTTT. The genes are TRBV3-1 (or the pseudogene TRBV3-2) and TRBJ1-5; D may be TRBD1 (6 bases). Germline V lookup: CDR1 LGHDT, CDR2 YNNKEL (reference sequence). Deletions cut 2 bases from V and 1 base from J, with 9 bases between. CDR3 length equals 15 residues.

The V gene is TRBV5-1, the J gene TRBJ2-3; 10 bases match TRBD2. V shed 2 bases, J shed 2 bases, and the junction held 8 bases outside the gene matches. The CDR3 loop spans 17 amino acids. The germline CDR1 and CDR2 sequences are SGHRS and YFSETQ. CDR3 in DNA: TGCGCCAGCAGCTTCAGGACTAGCGGCATACCCACAGATACGCAGTATTTT. It specifies CASSFRTSGIPTDTQYF.

The chain recombines TRBV18 with TRBJ1-2; weak D call: TRBD1 (5 bases). The CDR3 loop spans 16 amino acids. The V gene's germline CDR1 is KGHSH and CDR2 LQKENI. V dropped 2 bases and J dropped 4 bases, with 17 bases sitting between them. This CDR3 is CASSPNLGTGLYGYTF. The DNA for the CDR3 is TGTGCCAGCTCACCAAATCTCGGGACGGGCCTCTATGGCTACACCTTC.

The chain has TRBV3-1 (or the pseudogene TRBV3-2) and TRBJ1-5, with TRBD1 matching 7 bases. Germline V CDR1 and CDR2: LGHDT, YNNKEL (reference sequence). This CDR3 is built from 13 residues. V lost 3 bases to trimming and J lost 4 bases; unmatched junction nucleotides: 0. The DNA for the CDR3 is TGTGCCAGCAGCCAGACAGGGAATCAGCCCCAGCATTTT. Amino acid sequence: CASSQTGNQPQHF.

V is TRBV4-2 and J is TRBJ1-2; 9 nucleotides match TRBD1. J was trimmed by 5 bases and V by 1 base; bases with no gene match: 5. This CDR3 has 15 amino acids. Germline CDR1 and CDR2: LGHNA and YNFKEQ. The CDR3 nucleotides are TGTGCCAGCAGCCAAGGGGACAGGGAATTGTATGGCTACACCTTC. Protein: CASSQGDRELYGYTF.

The chain has TRBV9 and TRBJ2-3; D not certain. CDR1 and CDR2 (germline): SGDLS, YYNGEE. The V end was cut by 4 bases, the J end by 1 base, with 16 bases between. The CDR3 length is 16 residues. The CDR3 coding sequence is TGTGCCAGCAGCCCCTACCCAAGGGCGGGCACAGATACGCAGTATTTT. Amino acids: CASSPYPRAGTDTQYF. Based on the CDR3 plus reference TRBV9 and TRBJ2-3, the full variable domain is DSGVTQTPKHLITATGQRVTLRCSPRSGDLSVYWYQQSLDQGLQFLIQYYNGEERAKGNILERFSAQQFPDLHSELNLSSLELGDSALYFCASSPYPRAGTDTQYFGPGTRLTVL.

This clone is a singleton in its sample. The chain uses TRBV25-1 and TRBJ2-5; no reliable D call. The V end was cut by 4 bases, the J end by 3 bases, with 9 bases between. Germline V CDR1 and CDR2: MGHDK, SYGVNS. The CDR3 loop spans 13 amino acids. CDR3 in amino acids: CASSGEVKETQYF. In nucleotides, the CDR3 is TGTGCCAGCAGTGGTGAAGTTAAAGAGACCCAGTACTTC.

This CDR3 reads CASSLEGGSQYF. As DNA, the CDR3 is TGCGCCAGCAGCTTGGAAGGGGGGTCCCAGTACTTC. V gene TRBV5-1 combines with J gene TRBJ2-5; D may be TRBD1 or TRBD2 (6 bases each). Germline V gene data show CDR1 as SGHRS and CDR2 as YFSETQ. With 0 bases removed from V and 9 bases from J, the gap between germline ends came to 9 bases. There are 12 residues in the CDR3.

The table lists this clone with a few counts. DNA for the CDR3: TGTGCCAGCTCCCCCACCGGGGCAGGCTCAGATACGCAGTATTTT. Encoded protein: CASSPTGAGSDTQYF. The chain recombines TRBV18 with TRBJ2-3; D possibly matches TRBD1 or TRBD2 (5 bases each). The CDR3 runs 15 residues. With 6 bases removed from V and 4 bases from J, the gap between germline ends came to 17 bases. Germline-derived CDR1 and CDR2 are KGHSH and LQKENI.

V is TRBV19 and J is TRBJ2-2, with D tentatively TRBD2 (5 bases). The germline gives CDR1 LNHDA, CDR2 SQIVND (reference sequence). CDR3 length: 14 amino acids. Trimming left V 10 bases short and J 3 bases short, with 15 bases between. The CDR3 protein is CATRAPRDTGELFF. The CDR3 nucleotides are TGTGCCACCCGGGCTCCGAGGGACACCGGGGAGCTGTTTTTT.

J is TRBJ2-1 and V is TRBV5-1, with 8 bases matching TRBD2. This CDR3 has 15 amino acids. The germline V gene has CDR1 SGHRS and CDR2 YFSETQ. V gave up 3 bases and J gave up 0 bases; unmatched junction bases: 2. CDR3 protein: CASSYGTSSYNEQFF. Written as DNA, the CDR3 is TGCGCCAGCAGCTACGGGACTAGCTCCTACAATGAGCAGTTCTTC.

The chain recombines TRBV10-3 with TRBJ2-7; D might be TRBD2 (6 bases). This CDR3 is built from 13 residues. Deletions cut 7 bases from V and 5 bases from J, with 15 bases between. Germline V lookup: CDR1 ENHRY, CDR2 SYGVKD. CDR3 loop: CAINTPGGNEQYF. The CDR3 coding sequence is TGTGCCATCAATACCCCCGGCGGGAACGAGCAGTACTTC.

The CDR3 sequence: CASSLRAMGAPETQYF. DNA for the CDR3: TGTGCCAGCAGCTTAAGGGCCATGGGGGCCCCAGAGACCCAGTACTTC. The gene calls are TRBV11-2 and TRBJ2-5; a weak D match, TRBD1 (6 bases). The CDR3 totals 16 residues. The V end was cut by 2 bases, the J end by 4 bases, with 17 bases between. CDR1 and CDR2 from the germline V gene are SGHAT and FQNNGV.

The chain uses TRBV3-1 (or the pseudogene TRBV3-2) and TRBJ2-3; D not certain. Germline V gene data show CDR1 as LGHDT and CDR2 as YNNKEL (reference sequence). V shed 1 base and J shed 14 bases, with 16 bases lying between them. The CDR3 has 13 residues. The CDR3 protein is CASSQGGRAWRYF. As DNA, the CDR3 is TGTGCCAGCAGCCAAGGGGGAAGGGCATGGCGGTATTTT.

This chain links TRBV6-5 with TRBJ1-2; D is uncertain. The CDR3 extends over 15 amino acids. Germline CDR1 reads MNHEY; CDR2 reads SVGAGI. V was pared by 2 bases and J by 8 bases, with 18 bases between. DNA of the CDR3: TGTGCCAGCAGTTACGATACCTCCCGGCGGTACGGCTACACCTTC. Protein: CASSYDTSRRYGYTF.